Presented here are 24 T cell receptor beta chains from one specimen sequenced in a study of blood T cell repertoires in COVID-19. Some clones are missing from TCRdb's copy, which holds only in-frame ones; the method was immunoSEQ multiplex PCR. Among about 370,000 clones, approximately 90% were seen once, and the ten largest hold approximately 1%. Sequencing was performed on PBMCs or T cells enriched from blood (not recorded which). The receptors originated from a man younger than 30 who had recovered from COVID-19.

The chain recombines TRBV28 with TRBJ1-1, with 9 bases identical to TRBD1. J was trimmed by 0 bases and V by 6 bases; bases with no gene match: 8. The CDR3 extends over 16 amino acids. CDR1 and CDR2 from the germline V gene are MDHEN and SYDVKM. The DNA for the CDR3 is TGTGCCAGCAGGACCGGGACAGGGAATTTGAACACTGAAGCTTTCTTT. The encoded protein is CASRTGTGNLNTEAFF.

This chain connects TRBV28 to TRBJ2-1; 10 bases are shared with TRBD1. The germline V gene has CDR1 MDHEN and CDR2 SYDVKM. Trimming took 5 bases from V and 9 from J; bases not matched to a gene: 7. The CDR3 length is 14 residues. The CDR3 nucleotides are TGTGCCAGCAGTCCGGGGACAGGGGTTGGTGAGCAGTTCTTC. This codes for CASSPGTGVGEQFF.

V gene TRBV24-1 combines with J gene TRBJ1-5; 12 bases are a match to TRBD1. V gave up 9 bases and J gave up 7 bases; unmatched junction bases: 9. Germline loops: CDR1 KGHDR, CDR2 SFDVKD. CDR3 length: 15 residues. CDR3 protein: CATAPGQGARQPQHF. The DNA of the CDR3 is TGTGCCACCGCGCCGGGACAGGGGGCTCGACAGCCCCAGCATTTT.

This chain joins TRBV6-4 and TRBJ1-2; TRBD1 aligns across 12 bases. The CDR3 is 14 amino acids. Germline-derived CDR1 and CDR2 are MRHNA and SNTAGT. Trimming cost V 6 bases and J 7 bases; bases outside gene matches: 6. The CDR3 reads CASSPGQGAGGYTF. The DNA of the CDR3 is TGTGCCAGCAGCCCGGGACAGGGGGCTGGTGGCTACACCTTC.

The sample holds a few counts of this clone. The chain links TRBV4-3 to TRBJ1-2; 7 bases are shared with TRBD1. This CDR3 is built from 14 residues. J was trimmed by 8 bases and V by 1 base; bases with no gene match: 7. In germline, CDR1 is LGHNA, CDR2 YSLEER. Written as DNA, the CDR3 is TGCGCCAGCAGCCAAGGGCCCAGGACAGGAGGCTACACCTTC. Its protein product is CASSQGPRTGGYTF.

The chain joins TRBV4-3 to TRBJ1-2, with 7 nucleotides matching TRBD1. V trimming: 4 bases; J trimming: 3 bases; junction bases outside the gene matches: 5. Germline CDR1 reads LGHNA; CDR2 reads YSLEER. CDR3 size: 14 residues. The CDR3 here is CASSPEGGYYGYTF. CDR3 DNA: TGCGCCAGCAGCCCAGAAGGGGGCTACTATGGCTACACCTTC.

This chain links TRBV5-1 with TRBJ1-5; D may be TRBD1 (6 bases). Germline V CDR1 and CDR2: SGHRS, YFSETQ. Between the trimmed V and J ends, which lost 0 bases and 0 bases, there was a span of 13 bases. CDR3 length: 17 residues. CDR3 region: CASSLALGHNSNQPQHF. CDR3 coding DNA: TGCGCCAGCAGCTTGGCCTTGGGACACAATAGCAATCAGCCCCAGCATTTT. Filled out from reference TRBV5-1 and TRBJ1-5, the complete variable domain reads KAGVTQTPRYLIKTRGQQVTLSCSPISGHRSVSWYQQTPGQGLQFLFEYFSETQRNKGNFPGRFSGRQFSNSRSEMNVSTLELGDSALYLCASSLALGHNSNQPQHFGDGTRLSIL.

This chain uses TRBV5-1 with TRBJ1-2; no firm D call. The ends were cut back, 4 bases at V and 3 bases at J, with 19 bases in the middle. CDR1 and CDR2 from the germline V gene are SGHRS and YFSETQ. The CDR3 extends over 16 amino acids. The CDR3 reads CASSTATPGIHYGYTF. CDR3 in DNA: TGCGCCAGCAGCACGGCGACGCCCGGGATCCACTATGGCTACACCTTC. Full variable domain (rest looked up from reference TRBV5-1 and TRBJ1-2): KAGVTQTPRYLIKTRGQQVTLSCSPISGHRSVSWYQQTPGQGLQFLFEYFSETQRNKGNFPGRFSGRQFSNSRSEMNVSTLELGDSALYLCASSTATPGIHYGYTFGSGTRLTVV.

The gene calls are TRBV5-4 and TRBJ2-2, with D maybe TRBD2 (6 bases). The CDR3 consists of 15 residues. V dropped 4 bases and J dropped 6 bases, with 16 bases sitting between them. Germline loops: CDR1 SGHNT, CDR2 YYREEE (reference sequence). The CDR3 DNA follows: TGTGCCAGCAGCCCGATAAGGGACTCTCCCGGGGAGCTGTTTTTT. It translates to CASSPIRDSPGELFF.

This chain connects TRBV5-5 to TRBJ2-3; maybe TRBD1 (5 bases). Trimming pared 0 bases from V and 1 base from J, leaving 9 bases between. Germline V gives CDR1 SGHKS, CDR2 YYEKEE (reference sequence). This CDR3 comprises 15 residues. CDR3 bases: TGTGCCAGCAGCTTGGGGGCGACAGGCACAGATACGCAGTATTTT. It encodes CASSLGATGTDTQYF.

Note on this clone: This sample also contains other DNA sequences that code for the same CDR3. J is TRBJ1-2 and V is TRBV18; 7 nucleotides agree with TRBD1. Germline V lookup: CDR1 KGHSH, CDR2 LQKENI. The V segment lost 2 bases and the J segment 3 bases; nucleotides outside the gene matches: 0. The CDR3 length is 13 residues. Written as DNA, the CDR3 is TGTGCCAGCTCACCAACAGGGGACTATGGCTACACCTTC. Translation: CASSPTGDYGYTF.

The chain recombines TRBV11-2 with TRBJ2-7; TRBD2 might be the D (5 bases). V dropped 0 bases and J dropped 6 bases, with 15 bases sitting between them. Germline CDR1 is SGHAT and CDR2 is FQNNGV. The CDR3 consists of 15 residues. CDR3 amino acids: CASSLDLGKVSEQYF. Here the CDR3 DNA reads TGTGCCAGCAGCTTAGATCTCGGGAAAGTTTCCGAGCAGTACTTC. The full variable domain, in which reference TRBV11-2 and TRBJ2-7 provide the parts outside the CDR3, is EAGVAQSPRYKIIEKRQSVAFWCNPISGHATLYWYQQILGQGPKLLIQFQNNGVVDDSQLPKDRFSAERLKGVDSTLKIQPAKLEDSAVYLCASSLDLGKVSEQYFGPGTRLTVT.

This clone was detected only once. The rearrangement links TRBV5-6 to TRBJ2-2, with 8 bases that match TRBD2. CDR3 size: 17 residues. CDR1 and CDR2 (germline): SGHDT, YYEEEE. After removal of 3 bases from V and 4 bases from J, the junction contained 11 bases not matched to a gene. CDR3 nucleotides: TGTGCCAGCAGCTCTGGACGCAAGCGGGGGCTCACCGGGGAGCTGTTTTTT. The encoded protein is CASSSGRKRGLTGELFF.

This rearrangement joins TRBV5-8 to TRBJ1-5; no clear D. V gave up 4 bases and J gave up 0 bases, with 11 bases separating them. The CDR3 length is 15 residues. Germline V lookup: CDR1 SGHTS, CDR2 YDEGEE. The CDR3 region is CASSPVGLSNQPQHF. CDR3 DNA: TGTGCCAGCAGCCCGGTCGGACTTAGCAATCAGCCCCAGCATTTT.

V is TRBV12-3 or TRBV12-4 and J is TRBJ2-7, with D maybe TRBD1 (5 bases). V lost 6 bases and J lost 0, with 9 bases in between. This CDR3 spans 13 amino acids. The CDR3 is CASSRQFSYEQYF. CDR3 DNA: TGTGCCAGCAGCCGACAGTTCTCCTACGAGCAGTACTTC.

The chain links TRBV11-2 to TRBJ1-1, with a possible D match to TRBD1 (5 bases). The V end lost 2 bases, the J end lost 5 bases, and 12 bases lay between the germline ends. The length of the CDR3 is 14 residues. In germline, CDR1 is SGHAT, CDR2 FQNNGV. The CDR3, as DNA: TGTGCCAGCAGCTTATTAGGATCAGGGACTGAAGCTTTCTTT. Translated: CASSLLGSGTEAFF.

The J gene is TRBJ2-1, the V gene TRBV10-3; D unclear. Trimming removed 4 bases at V and 7 bases at J, with 5 bases between. The CDR3 spans 11 residues. Germline assignment: CDR1 ENHRY and CDR2 SYGVKD. CDR3 nucleotide sequence: TGTGCCATCAGTGTGACAAATGAGCAGTTCTTC. Amino acids: CAISVTNEQFF.

This rearrangement joins TRBV6-2 or TRBV6-3 to TRBJ2-3; 13 bases agree with TRBD2. The CDR3 spans 18 residues. Trimming took 2 bases from V and 2 from J; bases not matched to a gene: 7. Germline CDR1 MNHEY, CDR2 SVGEGT. The CDR3 DNA reads as TGTGCCAGCAGTTACCCGAAGACTAGCGGGAGGTACACAGATACGCAGTATTTT. As protein: CASSYPKTSGRYTDTQYF.

J is TRBJ1-2 and V is TRBV7-2, with 7 bases aligning to TRBD1. The germline CDR1 and CDR2 sequences are SGHTA and FQGNSA. V shed 0 bases, J shed 6 bases, and the junction held 1 base outside the gene matches. CDR3 length: 13 amino acids. The DNA for the CDR3 is TGTGCCAGCAGCTTAGCTGGGACAGATGGCTACACCTTC. Translating gives CASSLAGTDGYTF.

The chain has TRBV19 and TRBJ2-1; D is perhaps TRBD2 (5 bases). This CDR3 has 15 residues. V dropped 7 bases and J dropped 2 bases, with 15 bases sitting between them. The germline CDR1 and CDR2 sequences are LNHDA and SQIVND (reference sequence). The CDR3 DNA reads TGTGCCAGTACCCCAAGAGGGAAGCCCTACAATGAGCAGTTCTTC. Protein product: CASTPRGKPYNEQFF.

This chain joins TRBV27 and TRBJ2-1, with D possibly being TRBD2 (5 bases). Looked up from germline, CDR1 is MNHEY and CDR2 is SMNVEV (reference sequence). The CDR3 consists of 12 residues. V gave up 5 bases and J gave up 15 bases, with 17 bases separating them. The CDR3 DNA sequence: TGTGCCAGCAGTCCGCCTGGCCGCGGGCGGTTCTTC. It is translated as CASSPPGRGRFF.

The gene calls are TRBV7-2 and TRBJ1-2; 7 nucleotides match TRBD1. The CDR3 consists of 14 residues. The junction had 11 bases not matched to a gene; V was cut back by 4 bases and J by 9 bases. Germline values: CDR1 SGHTA, CDR2 FQGNSA. The CDR3 DNA reads TGTGCCAGCAGCTCACTGACAGGGCTCAGTAGCTACACCTTC. This codes for CASSSLTGLSSYTF.

The V call is TRBV19, the J call TRBJ2-1; TRBD2 agrees at 10 bases. Germline values: CDR1 LNHDA, CDR2 SQIVND (reference sequence). The CDR3 is 16 amino acids. V trimming: 7 bases; J trimming: 2 bases; junction bases outside the gene matches: 8. CDR3 nucleotide sequence: TGTGCCAGTACCCCTCTAGCGGGGGCCCCCTACAATGAGCAGTTCTTC. It translates to CASTPLAGAPYNEQFF.

The chain is built from TRBV4-2 and TRBJ2-6; D unresolved. V shed 0 bases and J shed 0 bases, with 9 bases lying between them. The CDR3 extends over 17 amino acids. Germline loops: CDR1 LGHNA, CDR2 YNFKEQ. The CDR3 DNA sequence: TGTGCCAGCAGCCAAGAGGTTGACATCTCTGGGGCCAACGTCCTGACTTTC. Protein: CASSQEVDISGANVLTF.